This T cell receptor (beta chain) appears in the sequencing data of a study of early T cells in non-severe SARS-CoV-2 infection. As concerns this clonotype: Its cognate antigen is unknown.

V was clipped by 3 bases and J by 4 bases; unmatched bases: 8. The CDR3 spans 14 residues. The germline gives CDR1 DFQATT, CDR2 SNEGSKA (reference sequence). Findings and caveats of the study: Clonotype matching in VDJdb favored anti-spike CD8 responses and did not capture private and CD4 specificities.

MiXCR, applied by TCRdb to the 5' RACE reads, yields one record per CDR3 protein. This sample has some 87,000 distinct CDR3 sequences, with 9% to 14% found just once. The chain couples TRBV20-1 to TRBJ1-2; 7 nucleotides line up with TRBD1. Material for sequencing was whole blood. This TCR was recovered from an adult who was a healthcare worker with PCR-confirmed SARS-CoV-2 infection or an uninfected control (not recorded which). The CDR3 spells CSASPRGRTYGYTF. The DNA for the CDR3 is TGCAGTGCTAGTCCCAGGGGGAGAACCTATGGCTACACCTTC.